This T cell receptor beta chain comes out of a study of T-cell reconstitution after alpha-beta-depleted transplantation in children. This clonotype was observed at least ten times. Unique molecular identifiers were incorporated when the TCRbeta library was constructed. A single record per CDR3 protein comes from TCRdb applying MiXCR to the PCR reads. The sample lists about 540,000 distinct CDR3 sequences; approximately 20% were seen once. J gave up 10 bases and V 6 bases, and 7 bases lay outside the gene matches. Germline CDR1 is DFQATT and CDR2 is SNEGSKA (reference sequence). The CDR3 consists of 12 residues.

Sequenced material: PBMCs from the stem cell graft donor, taken from the stem cell graft. The clonotype was recovered from a human donor who donated a stem cell graft to a child with acute lymphoblastic leukemia. This chain links TRBV20-1 with TRBJ2-1; TRBD2 matches 9 bases. The CDR3 nucleotides are TGCAGTGCCCCACGGCGGGAGGGAGAGCAGTTCTTC. Residues: CSAPRREGEQFF.